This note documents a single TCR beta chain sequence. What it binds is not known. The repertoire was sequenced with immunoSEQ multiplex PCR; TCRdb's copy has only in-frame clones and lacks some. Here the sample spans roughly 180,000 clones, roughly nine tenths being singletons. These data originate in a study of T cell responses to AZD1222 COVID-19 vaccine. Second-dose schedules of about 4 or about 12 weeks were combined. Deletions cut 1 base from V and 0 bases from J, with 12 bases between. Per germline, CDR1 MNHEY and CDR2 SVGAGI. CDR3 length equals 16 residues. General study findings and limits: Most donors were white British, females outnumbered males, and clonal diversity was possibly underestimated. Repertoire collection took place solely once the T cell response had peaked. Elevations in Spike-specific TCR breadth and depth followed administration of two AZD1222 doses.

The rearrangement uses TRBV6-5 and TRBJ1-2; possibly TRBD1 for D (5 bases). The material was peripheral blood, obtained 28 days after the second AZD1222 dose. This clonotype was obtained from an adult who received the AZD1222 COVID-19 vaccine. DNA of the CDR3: TGTGCCAGCAGTTACTACAGGAGGAGGGCTAACTATGGCTACACCTTC. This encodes CASSYYRRRANYGYTF.